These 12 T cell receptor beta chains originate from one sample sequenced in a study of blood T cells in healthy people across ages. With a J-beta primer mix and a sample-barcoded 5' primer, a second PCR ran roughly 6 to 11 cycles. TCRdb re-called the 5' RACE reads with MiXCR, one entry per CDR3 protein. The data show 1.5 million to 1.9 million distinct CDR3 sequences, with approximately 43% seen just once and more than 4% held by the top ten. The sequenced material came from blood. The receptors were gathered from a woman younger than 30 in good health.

DNA of the CDR3: TGTGCCAGCAGCCTCGCATCCAGGGGCAGTGGCTACACCTTC. This codes for CASSLASRGSGYTF. This sequence joins TRBV7-9 and TRBJ1-2, with D tentatively TRBD1 (6 bases). The CDR3 is 14 amino acids. V dropped 5 bases and J dropped 7 bases, with 17 bases sitting between them. CDR1 and CDR2 (germline): SEHNR, FQNEAQ (reference sequence). Filled out from reference TRBV7-9 and TRBJ1-2, the complete variable domain reads DTGVSQNPRHKITKRGQNVTFRCDPISEHNRLYWYRQTLGQGPEFLTYFQNEAQLEKSRLLSDRFSAERPKGSFSTLEIQRTEQGDSAMYLCASSLASRGSGYTFGSGTRLTVV.

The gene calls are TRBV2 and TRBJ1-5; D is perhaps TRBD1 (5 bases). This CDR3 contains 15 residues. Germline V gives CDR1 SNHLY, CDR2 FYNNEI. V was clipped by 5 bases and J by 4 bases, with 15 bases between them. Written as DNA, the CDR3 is TGTGCCAGCAGTCGCCAGGGAGGTACGAATCAGCCCCAGCATTTT. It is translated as CASSRQGGTNQPQHF.

The CDR3 region is CASSYSRGSGLAKNIQYF. Written as DNA, the CDR3 is TGTGCCAGCAGTTACTCAAGGGGGTCGGGACTAGCCAAAAACATTCAGTACTTC. The chain uses TRBV6-5 and TRBJ2-4, with D perhaps being TRBD1 or TRBD2 (6 bases each). Germline CDR1 reads MNHEY; CDR2 reads SVGAGI. V lost 0 bases to trimming and J lost 0 bases, with 15 bases between them. This CDR3 has 18 amino acids.

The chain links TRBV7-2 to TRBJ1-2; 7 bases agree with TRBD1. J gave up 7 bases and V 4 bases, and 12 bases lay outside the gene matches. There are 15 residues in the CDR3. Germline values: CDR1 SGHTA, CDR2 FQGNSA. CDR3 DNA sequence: TGTGCCAGCAGCTCCTTTGGACAGGCCCGAGGTGGCTACACCTTC. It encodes CASSSFGQARGGYTF.

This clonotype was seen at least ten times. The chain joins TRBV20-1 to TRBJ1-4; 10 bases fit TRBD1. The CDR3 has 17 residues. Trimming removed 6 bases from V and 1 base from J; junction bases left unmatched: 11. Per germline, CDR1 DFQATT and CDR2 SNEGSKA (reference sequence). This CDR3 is CSATPPGQGRTNEKLFF. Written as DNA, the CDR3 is TGCAGTGCGACTCCTCCGGGACAGGGGAGAACTAATGAAAAACTGTTTTTT.

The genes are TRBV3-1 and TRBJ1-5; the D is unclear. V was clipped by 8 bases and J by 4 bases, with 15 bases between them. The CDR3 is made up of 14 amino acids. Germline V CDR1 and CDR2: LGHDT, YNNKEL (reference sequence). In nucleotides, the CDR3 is TGTGCCAGCGACGGGCAGAGACCTAATCAGCCCCAGCATTTT. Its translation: CASDGQRPNQPQHF.

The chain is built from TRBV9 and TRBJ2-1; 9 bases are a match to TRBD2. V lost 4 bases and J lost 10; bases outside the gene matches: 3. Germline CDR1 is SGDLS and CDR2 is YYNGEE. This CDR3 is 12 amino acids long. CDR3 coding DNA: TGTGCCAGCAGCTCTAGCGGGGTGGAGCAGTTCTTC. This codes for CASSSSGVEQFF.

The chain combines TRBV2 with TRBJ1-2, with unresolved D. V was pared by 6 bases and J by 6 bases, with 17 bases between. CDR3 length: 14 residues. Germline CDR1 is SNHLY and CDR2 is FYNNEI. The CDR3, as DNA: TGTGCCAGCAGCAACCACCCCGGAGGTCATGGCTACACCTTC. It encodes CASSNHPGGHGYTF.

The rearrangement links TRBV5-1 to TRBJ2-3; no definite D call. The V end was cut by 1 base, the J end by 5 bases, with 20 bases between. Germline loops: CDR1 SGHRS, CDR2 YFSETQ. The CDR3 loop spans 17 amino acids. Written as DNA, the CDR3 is TGCGCCAGCAGCTTGATGCGAGGTAGACTTGGGGAAGATACGCAGTATTTT. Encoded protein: CASSLMRGRLGEDTQYF.

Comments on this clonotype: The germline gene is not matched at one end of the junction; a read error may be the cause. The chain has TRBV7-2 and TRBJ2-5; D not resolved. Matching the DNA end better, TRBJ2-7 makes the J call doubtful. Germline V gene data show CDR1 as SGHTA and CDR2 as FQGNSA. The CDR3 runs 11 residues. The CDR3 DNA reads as TGTGCCGGCAGCTTTTACTACGAGCAGTACTTC. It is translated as CAGSFYYEQYF.

CDR3 loop: CSASRAGTSTDTQYF. The CDR3 DNA is TGCAGTGCCAGCCGCGCGGGCACTAGCACAGATACGCAGTATTTT. The chain recombines TRBV20-1 with TRBJ2-3, with D perhaps TRBD2 (5 bases). CDR1 and CDR2 from the germline V gene are DFQATT and SNEGSKA (reference sequence). The CDR3 spans 15 residues. V gave up 6 bases and J gave up 0 bases, with 16 bases separating them.

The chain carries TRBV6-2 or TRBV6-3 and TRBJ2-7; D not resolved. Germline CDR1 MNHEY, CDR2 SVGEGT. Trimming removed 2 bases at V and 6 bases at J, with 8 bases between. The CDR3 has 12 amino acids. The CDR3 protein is CASSYIYCEQYF. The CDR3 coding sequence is TGTGCCAGCAGTTACATCTACTGCGAGCAGTACTTC.